This record looks at one TCR beta chain sequence and its context. Its antigen is not known. PCR employed 60 Vbeta and 13 Jbeta primers. TCRdb keeps only in-frame clones here, not all; method: immunoSEQ multiplex PCR. The repertoire has tens of thousands of clones, roughly 83% of them found once; the top ten carry 2% to 2.5%. This entry belongs to a study of cytomegalovirus exposure and HLA in healthy donors. Whole-study results and caveats: Sequencing depth across donors, presence/absence analyses assumed, was roughly uniform. As was reported, the classifier diagnosed cytomegalovirus status with high specificity and sensitivity.

CDR1 is MDHEN and CDR2 is SYDVKM in the germline V gene. The CDR3 is 16 residues long. J lost 2 bases, V lost 6 bases, and 13 bases had no gene match. The sample was PBMCs. The source is a man aged 18-30 years in good health and CMV-seronegative. This rearrangement joins TRBV28 to TRBJ2-7; TRBD1 aligns across 7 bases. The CDR3 coding sequence is TGTGCCAGCAGCCCAGGGACAGCCATGTCTACCTACGAGCAGTACTTC. Amino acid sequence: CASSPGTAMSTYEQYF.